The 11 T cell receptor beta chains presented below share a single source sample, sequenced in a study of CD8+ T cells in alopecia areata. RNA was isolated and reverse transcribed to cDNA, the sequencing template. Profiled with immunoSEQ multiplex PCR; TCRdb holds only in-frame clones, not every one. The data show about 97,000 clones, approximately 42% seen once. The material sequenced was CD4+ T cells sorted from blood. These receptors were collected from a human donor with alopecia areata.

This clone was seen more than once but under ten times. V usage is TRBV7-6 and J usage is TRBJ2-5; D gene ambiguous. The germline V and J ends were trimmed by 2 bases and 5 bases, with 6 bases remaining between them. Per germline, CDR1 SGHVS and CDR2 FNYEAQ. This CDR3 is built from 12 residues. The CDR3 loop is CASSLFWETQYF. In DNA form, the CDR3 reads TGTGCCAGCAGCTTATTCTGGGAGACCCAGTACTTC.

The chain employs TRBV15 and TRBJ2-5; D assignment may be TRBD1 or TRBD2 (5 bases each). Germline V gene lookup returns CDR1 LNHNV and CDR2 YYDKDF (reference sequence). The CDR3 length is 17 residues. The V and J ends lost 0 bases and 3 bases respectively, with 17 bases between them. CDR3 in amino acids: CATSRDSFGAPKETQYF. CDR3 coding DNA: TGTGCCACCAGCAGAGATTCTTTCGGGGCCCCCAAAGAGACCCAGTACTTC.

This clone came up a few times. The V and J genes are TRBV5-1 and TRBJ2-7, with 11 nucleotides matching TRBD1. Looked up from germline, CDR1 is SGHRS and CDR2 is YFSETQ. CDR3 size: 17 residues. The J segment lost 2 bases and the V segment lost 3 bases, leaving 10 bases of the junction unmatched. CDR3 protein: CASSSLPSGQGAYEQYF. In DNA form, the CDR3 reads TGCGCCAGCAGCTCCCTACCATCGGGACAGGGGGCCTACGAGCAGTACTTC. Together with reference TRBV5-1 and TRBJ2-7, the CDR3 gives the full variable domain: KAGVTQTPRYLIKTRGQQVTLSCSPISGHRSVSWYQQTPGQGLQFLFEYFSETQRNKGNFPGRFSGRQFSNSRSEMNVSTLELGDSALYLCASSSLPSGQGAYEQYFGPGTRLTVT.

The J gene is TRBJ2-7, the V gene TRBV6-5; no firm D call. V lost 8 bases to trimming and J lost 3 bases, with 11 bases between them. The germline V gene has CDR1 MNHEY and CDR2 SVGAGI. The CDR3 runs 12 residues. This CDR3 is CASALHNYEQYF. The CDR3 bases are TGTGCCAGCGCCCTCCACAACTACGAGCAGTACTTC.

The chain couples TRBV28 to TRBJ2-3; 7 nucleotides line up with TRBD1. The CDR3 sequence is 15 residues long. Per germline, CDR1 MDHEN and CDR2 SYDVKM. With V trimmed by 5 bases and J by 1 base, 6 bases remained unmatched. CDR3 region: CASSITGAGTDTQYF. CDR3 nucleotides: TGTGCCAGCAGTATCACAGGGGCGGGCACAGATACGCAGTATTTT.

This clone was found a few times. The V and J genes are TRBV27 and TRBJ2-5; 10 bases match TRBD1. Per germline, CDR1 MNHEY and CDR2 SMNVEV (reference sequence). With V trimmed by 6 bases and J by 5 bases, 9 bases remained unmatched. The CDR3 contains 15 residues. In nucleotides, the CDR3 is TGTGCCAGCAGGAACCGGGACAGGGGTTGGGAGACCCAGTACTTC. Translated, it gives CASRNRDRGWETQYF.

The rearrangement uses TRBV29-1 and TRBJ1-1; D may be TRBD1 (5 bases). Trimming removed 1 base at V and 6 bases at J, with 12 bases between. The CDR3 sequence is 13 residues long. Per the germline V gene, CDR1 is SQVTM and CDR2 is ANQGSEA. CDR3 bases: TGCAGCGTTGAAGGTGGGAGAGGGGCTGAAGCTTTCTTT. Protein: CSVEGGRGAEAFF.

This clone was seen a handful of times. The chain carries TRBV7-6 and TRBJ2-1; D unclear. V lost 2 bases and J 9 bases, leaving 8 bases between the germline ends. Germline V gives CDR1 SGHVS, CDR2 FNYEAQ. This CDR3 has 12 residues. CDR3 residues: CASSLPVGEQFF. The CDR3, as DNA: TGTGCCAGCAGCTTACCGGTCGGTGAGCAGTTCTTC.

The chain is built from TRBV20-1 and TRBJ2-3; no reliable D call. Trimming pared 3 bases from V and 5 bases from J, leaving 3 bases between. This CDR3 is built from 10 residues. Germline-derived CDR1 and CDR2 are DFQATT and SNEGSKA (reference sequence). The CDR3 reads CSARIDTQYF. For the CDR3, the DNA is TGCAGTGCTAGGATAGATACGCAGTATTTT.

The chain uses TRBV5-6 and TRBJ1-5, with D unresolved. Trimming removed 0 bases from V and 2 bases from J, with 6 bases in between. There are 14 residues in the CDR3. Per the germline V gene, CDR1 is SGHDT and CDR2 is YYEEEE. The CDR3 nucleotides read TGTGCCAGCAGCTTGGGGTATCGCAATCAGCCCCAGCATTTT. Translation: CASSLGYRNQPQHF.

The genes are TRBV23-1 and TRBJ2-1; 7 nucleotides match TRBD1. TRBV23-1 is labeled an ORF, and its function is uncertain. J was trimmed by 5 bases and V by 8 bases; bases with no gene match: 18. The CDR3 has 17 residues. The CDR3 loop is CASPRSWTGNQDNEQFF. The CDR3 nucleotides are TGCGCCAGCCCAAGATCGTGGACAGGCAACCAGGACAATGAGCAGTTCTTC.